This T cell receptor (beta chain) emerged from a study of cytomegalovirus exposure and HLA in healthy donors. Looking at the study overall: A prior analysis found about 120 million unique TCR beta sequences from around 200 million T cells.

The PCR used 60 Vbeta and 13 Jbeta primers. Only in-frame clones appear in the TCRdb table, and some are missing; sequencing was by immunoSEQ multiplex PCR. The sample lists around 68,000 clones, about 85% occurring once. Study-wide results and limits: A later analysis linked fewer than 20,000 TCR beta sequences to HLA alleles at 0.05 false discovery rate. CMV antigen specificity of three CMV-associated chains was confirmed in vitro. The study put 150 or so TCR beta chains on its list as cytomegalovirus-associated.

Of note for this clone: The antigen is unknown.

Germline loops: CDR1 SGHTA, CDR2 FQGNSA. V gave up 3 bases and J gave up 1 base; unmatched junction bases: 4. CDR3 length: 16 residues. V is TRBV7-2 and J is TRBJ2-2, with 8 bases aligning to TRBD2. This sequence was found in a female donor in good health and CMV-seronegative. The sample was PBMCs. The CDR3: CASSLRLAMNTGELFF. The CDR3 DNA reads TGTGCCAGCAGCTTGCGACTAGCGATGAACACCGGGGAGCTGTTTTTT.